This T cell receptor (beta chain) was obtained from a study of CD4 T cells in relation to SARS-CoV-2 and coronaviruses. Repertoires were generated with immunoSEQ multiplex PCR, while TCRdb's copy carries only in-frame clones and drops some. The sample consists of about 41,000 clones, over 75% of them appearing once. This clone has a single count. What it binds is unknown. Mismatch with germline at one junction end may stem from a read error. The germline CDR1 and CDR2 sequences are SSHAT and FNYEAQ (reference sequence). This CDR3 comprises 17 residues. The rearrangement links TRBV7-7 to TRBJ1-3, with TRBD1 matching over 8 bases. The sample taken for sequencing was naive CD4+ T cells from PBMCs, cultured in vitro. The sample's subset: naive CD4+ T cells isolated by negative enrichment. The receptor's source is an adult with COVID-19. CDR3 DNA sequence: TGTGCTAGCAGCTTAGATAGGACAGGGCTCTCTGGAAACACCATATATTTT. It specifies CASSLDRTGLSGNTIYF.